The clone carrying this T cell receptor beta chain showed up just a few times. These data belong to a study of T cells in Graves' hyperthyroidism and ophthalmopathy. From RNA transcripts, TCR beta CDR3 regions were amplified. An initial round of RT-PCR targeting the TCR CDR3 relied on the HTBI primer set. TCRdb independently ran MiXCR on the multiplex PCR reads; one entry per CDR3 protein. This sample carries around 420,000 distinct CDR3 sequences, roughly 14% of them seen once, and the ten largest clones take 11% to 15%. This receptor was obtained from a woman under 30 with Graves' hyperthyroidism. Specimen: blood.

The CDR3 nucleotides read TGTGCCAGCAGCTTAACTTCAAACTACGAGCAGTACTTC. Translation gives CASSLTSNYEQYF. The rearrangement joins TRBV7-3 to TRBJ2-7; D not certain. The CDR3 has 13 amino acids. Trimming left V 0 bases short and J 3 bases short, with 6 bases between. Germline values: CDR1 SGHTA, CDR2 FQGTGA.